This T cell receptor (beta chain) is from a study of T cells after yellow fever vaccination. On the study more broadly: It was SMART-Seq v4 Ultra Low Input that prepared the fractions with low cell numbers.

Findings and caveats of the study: The CD4 and CD8 compartments had a small share of their clonotypes in common.

A 5'RACE template-switching step, the method used to make TCR cDNA, added a universal primer site and UMIs. TCRdb ran MiXCR on the 5' RACE reads and lists one entry per CDR3 protein. The sample consists of 500,000 to 650,000 distinct CDR3 sequences, 9% to 15% of them appearing once. For this clonotype: The target antigen is unknown.

Trimming cost V 2 bases and J 8 bases, with 19 bases left between them. Germline CDR1 reads MNHEY; CDR2 reads SVGAGI. There are 17 residues in the CDR3. The TCR was taken from a man aged 25-45 years who received the YFV17D yellow fever vaccine. The sample was PBMCs, taken on the day of the yellow fever booster vaccination. The chain is built from TRBV6-5 and TRBJ2-6, with D perhaps TRBD1 or TRBD2 (5 bases each). CDR3 DNA sequence: TGTGCCAGCAGTTACGGAGGAGGTCGGCAGGGCACCAACGTCCTGACTTTC. Translation gives CASSYGGGRQGTNVLTF.